This T cell receptor beta chain derives from a study of shared clonotypes between healthy human individuals. In the study overall: The people who gave samples were a couple of women and a few men aged 18 to 49. Study-wide findings and caveats: Generation of non-shared clonotypes was less probable than generation of clonotypes shared by all four donors. Around 4.7% was the fraction of naive CD4 clonotypes found shared across four donors.

Some clones are missing from TCRdb's copy, which holds only in-frame ones; the method was immunoSEQ multiplex PCR. The table has some 1.5 million clones, roughly 96% seen once. Comments on this clone: Antigen: not known.

The sequence was collected from a man younger than 40 in good health. The sequencing input was naive CD4+ T cells sorted from blood. Subset: CD45RA+ positively selected.

The chain's CDR3 is CASSFTSGRLGNEKLFF. The CDR3 DNA reads as TGTGCCAGCAGTTTTACGTCGGGGCGCCTCGGGAATGAAAAACTGTTTTTT. The rearrangement uses TRBV27 and TRBJ1-4, with a weak D call TRBD1 (5 bases). V dropped 3 bases and J dropped 5 bases, with 19 bases sitting between them. The CDR3 length is 17 residues. Germline V gene lookup returns CDR1 MNHEY and CDR2 SMNVEV (reference sequence).